The clone carrying this TCR beta chain was recorded only once. Its antigen is not identified. The data were obtained in a study of monozygotic twins with cystic fibrosis. The CDR3 contains 13 residues. Germline V gene data show CDR1 as LGHNA and CDR2 as YSLEER. Deletions cut 0 bases from V and 9 bases from J, with 9 bases between. Study-level points and caveats: Low clonality (median around 0.0095) suggested a mostly naive repertoire. Nucleotide-identical clonotype sharing was significantly higher within monozygotic CF twin pairs than between unrelated CF individuals. J usage was most co-twin-similar in 8 of 16 pairs, V in 13.

The table came from immunoSEQ multiplex PCR; TCRdb's copy has only in-frame clones and leaves some out. The sample lists 25,000 to 30,000 clones, approximately 90% occurring once. This TCR came from a girl aged 2-9 years with cystic fibrosis. The gene calls are TRBV4-3 and TRBJ2-1; TRBD2 might be the D (6 bases). What was sequenced was blood. The CDR3 region is CASSQDRSGEQFF. The DNA for the CDR3 is TGCGCCAGCAGCCAAGATCGTAGCGGTGAGCAGTTCTTC.